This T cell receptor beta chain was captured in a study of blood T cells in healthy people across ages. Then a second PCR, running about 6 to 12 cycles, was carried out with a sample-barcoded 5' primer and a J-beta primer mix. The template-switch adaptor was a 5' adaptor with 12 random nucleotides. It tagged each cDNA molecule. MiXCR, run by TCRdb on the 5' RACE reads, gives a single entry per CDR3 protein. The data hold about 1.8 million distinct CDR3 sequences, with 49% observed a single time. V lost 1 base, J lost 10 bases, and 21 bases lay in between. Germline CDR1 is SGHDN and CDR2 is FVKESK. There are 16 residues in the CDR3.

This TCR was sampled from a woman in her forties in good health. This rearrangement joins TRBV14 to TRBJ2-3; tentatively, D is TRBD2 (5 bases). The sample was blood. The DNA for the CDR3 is TGTGCCAGCAGCCAAGCCACGCTAGCCCAGGAGACGGCGCAGTATTTT. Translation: CASSQATLAQETAQYF.